The clone carrying this T cell receptor (beta chain) appeared many times. What it binds is not known. Clones were read by immunoSEQ multiplex PCR, and TCRdb kept only the in-frame ones, dropping some. The data hold more than 120,000 clones, with around 86% observed a single time. The source of the sample is a study of cytomegalovirus exposure and HLA in healthy donors. Findings and limits, study-wide: Listed as cytomegalovirus-associated were 150 or so TCR beta chains. Using the classifier, cytomegalovirus status was reportedly diagnosed with high specificity and sensitivity.

The CDR3 is 13 residues long. The V end was cut by 7 bases, the J end by 3 bases, with 13 bases between. Germline V lookup: CDR1 LNHDA, CDR2 SQIVND (reference sequence). The clonotype originates from a man younger than 35 in good health and CMV-seropositive. Source material: PBMCs. The chain combines TRBV19 with TRBJ2-7; D is possibly TRBD1 (6 bases). CDR3: CASKGVGFYEQYF. CDR3 bases: TGTGCCAGTAAGGGGGTTGGGTTCTACGAGCAGTACTTC.